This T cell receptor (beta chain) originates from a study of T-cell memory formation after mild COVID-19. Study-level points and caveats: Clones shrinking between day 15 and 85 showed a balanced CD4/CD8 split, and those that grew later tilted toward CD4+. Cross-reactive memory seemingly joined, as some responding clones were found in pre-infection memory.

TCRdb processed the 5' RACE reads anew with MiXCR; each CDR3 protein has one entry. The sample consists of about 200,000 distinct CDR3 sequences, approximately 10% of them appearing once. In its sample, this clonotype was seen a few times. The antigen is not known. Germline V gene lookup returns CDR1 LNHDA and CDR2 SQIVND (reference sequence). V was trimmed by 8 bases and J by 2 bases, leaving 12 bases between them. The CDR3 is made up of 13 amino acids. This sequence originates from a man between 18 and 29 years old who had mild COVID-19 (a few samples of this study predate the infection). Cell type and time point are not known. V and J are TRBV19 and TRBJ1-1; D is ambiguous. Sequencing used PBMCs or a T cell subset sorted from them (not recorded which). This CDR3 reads CASARPANTEAFF. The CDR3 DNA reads TGTGCCAGTGCTAGGCCAGCCAACACTGAAGCTTTCTTT.